This entry lists 8 T cell receptor beta chains sequenced from one sample in a study of blood T cell repertoires in COVID-19. Libraries were prepared by immunoSEQ multiplex PCR; TCRdb keeps only in-frame clonotypes and omits some of them. The table lists 200,000 to 300,000 clones, 84% of them singletons. The material sequenced was peripheral blood. These receptors originate from a man in his forties who had recovered from COVID-19.

V is TRBV29-1 and J is TRBJ1-2; 10 bases align to TRBD1. The CDR3 covers 13 residues. CDR1 SQVTM and CDR2 ANQGSEA come from the germline V gene. V shed 4 bases, J shed 4 bases, and the junction held 3 bases outside the gene matches. The CDR3 region is CSVGGTGAYGYTF. The CDR3 bases are TGCAGCGTTGGAGGGACAGGGGCCTATGGCTACACCTTC.

The rearrangement links TRBV6-5 to TRBJ1-1; 10 bases match TRBD1. The V and J ends lost 5 bases and 8 bases, in that order; junction bases with no gene match: 5. Germline CDR1 reads MNHEY; CDR2 reads SVGAGI. This CDR3 spans 13 amino acids. CDR3 sequence: CASSRDRGDEAFF. The DNA of the CDR3 is TGTGCCAGCAGTCGGGACAGGGGCGACGAAGCTTTCTTT.

This sequence joins TRBV15 and TRBJ2-5; a weak D match, TRBD1 (6 bases). Between the trimmed V and J ends, which lost 1 base and 5 bases, there was a span of 11 bases. The CDR3 extends over 14 amino acids. Germline values: CDR1 LNHNV, CDR2 YYDKDF (reference sequence). The CDR3 protein is CATSRGTVTETQYF. CDR3 nucleotides: TGTGCCACCAGCAGAGGGACAGTAACGGAGACCCAGTACTTC.

The chain carries TRBV2 and TRBJ2-1; TRBD1 matches 8 bases. Germline-derived CDR1 and CDR2 are SNHLY and FYNNEI. V dropped 6 bases and J dropped 8; count of bases not matched to a gene: 3. The CDR3 totals 12 residues. The CDR3 region has the DNA TGTGCCAGCAGCGGACAGGGAGATGAGCAGTTCTTC. It encodes CASSGQGDEQFF.

V and J are TRBV30 and TRBJ2-2, with 13 bases identical to TRBD2. The CDR3 loop spans 15 amino acids. V trimming: 0 bases; J trimming: 6 bases; junction bases outside the gene matches: 1. In germline, CDR1 is GTSNPN, CDR2 SVGIG (reference sequence). CDR3 bases: TGTGCCTGGAGTGTACTAGCGGGAGGGGCCGGGGAGCTGTTTTTT. It yields the protein CAWSVLAGGAGELFF.

V usage is TRBV30 and J usage is TRBJ2-7; 7 nucleotides agree with TRBD1. Per germline, CDR1 GTSNPN and CDR2 SVGIG (reference sequence). Trimming cost V 0 bases and J 12 bases; bases outside gene matches: 11. This CDR3 contains 13 residues. For the CDR3, the DNA is TGTGCCTGGAGTGTAGGGGGCAGGCTTGGCACGTACTTC. Translation: CAWSVGGRLGTYF. The full variable domain, rest sourced from reference TRBV30 and TRBJ2-7, is SQTIHQWPATLVQPVGSPLSLECTVEGTSNPNLYWYRQAAGRGLQLLFYSVGIGQISSEVPQNLSASRPQDRQFILSSKKLLLSDSGFYLCAWSVGGRLGTYFGPGTRLTVT.

The chain's CDR3 is CASRGEDSNQPQHF. CDR3 coding DNA: TGTGCCAGCAGGGGGGAGGATAGCAATCAGCCCCAGCATTTT. This chain uses TRBV5-4 with TRBJ1-5; tentatively, D is TRBD1 (5 bases). V lost 5 bases and J lost 0, with 9 bases in between. CDR1 is SGHNT and CDR2 is YYREEE in the germline V gene (reference sequence). This CDR3 region has 14 residues.

This rearrangement joins TRBV20-1 to TRBJ2-7, with TRBD2 matching over 12 bases. Germline lookup yields CDR1 DFQATT and CDR2 SNEGSKA (reference sequence). J lost 2 bases, V lost 3 bases, and 5 bases had no gene match. This CDR3 comprises 15 residues. CDR3 protein: CSASDPSGGAYEQYF. The DNA of the CDR3 is TGCAGTGCTAGTGACCCTAGCGGGGGGGCCTACGAGCAGTACTTC.